The source of this T cell receptor beta chain is a study of neurological immune-mediated disorders. This clonotype was recorded many times. The team produced cDNA through 5'RACE using 10-nucleotide random UMIs. From the 5' RACE reads, TCRdb called clonotypes with MiXCR, one entry per CDR3 protein. The table records approximately 30,000 distinct CDR3 sequences, more than 4% of them present only once. This CDR3 has 13 amino acids. V lost 1 base to trimming and J lost 10 bases, with 11 bases between them. Germline-derived CDR1 and CDR2 are SGHNT and YENEEA. The healthy controls volunteered at a blood bank in Maryland, USA.

The chain has TRBV11-3 and TRBJ2-1; D tentatively fits TRBD1 or TRBD2 (5 bases each). This receptor was obtained from a middle-aged woman in good health. Material for sequencing was CD4+ T cells from blood. CDR3 residues: CASSLGEGREQFF. CDR3 DNA: TGTGCCAGCAGCTTAGGAGAGGGACGGGAGCAGTTCTTC.